Listed below are T cell receptor beta chains from one sample, sequenced in a study of T-cell memory formation after mild COVID-19. MiXCR was run by TCRdb on the 5' RACE reads, yielding one entry per CDR3 protein. The repertoire holds roughly 350,000 distinct CDR3 sequences, with roughly an eighth as singletons. Sequences were obtained from PBMCs or a T cell subset sorted from them (not recorded which). Receptors were obtained from a man aged 18 to 29 who had mild COVID-19 (a few samples of this study predate the infection). Cell type and time point are not known. The CDR3 runs from the conserved cysteine through the conserved F or W. A D gene is named only where the DNA matches it firmly. The listing skips clone size in some rows; elsewhere it reads once, few, many or a size class.

J gene | D gene | V gene | clone size | CDR3 DNA | CDR3 protein
TRBJ1-4 | - | TRBV9 | - | TGTGCCAGCAGCGTCGGTCTGCGGGATGGACTGTTTTTT | CASSVGLRDGLFF
TRBJ2-2 | - | TRBV15 | - | TGTGCCACCAGCAGAGGGGTTTGGACCGGGGAGCTGTTTTTT | CATSRGVWTGELFF
TRBJ2-3 | TRBD2 | TRBV6-4 | - | TGTGCCAGCAGCGCACTAGCGGGGGCACCCACAGATACGCAGTATTTT | CASSALAGAPTDTQYF
TRBJ2-5 | - | TRBV24-1 | few | TGTGCCACCAGGGGGGCAGAACAAGAGACCCAGTACTTC | CATRGAEQETQYF
TRBJ1-2 | - | TRBV21-1 | few | TGTGCCAGCCCCGGGACTGTTCCGTATGGCTACACCTTC | CASPGTVPYGYTF
TRBJ1-4 | - | TRBV24-1 | - | TGTGCCACTGGCCGAGCTCTGAATGAAAAACTGTTTTTT | CATGRALNEKLFF
TRBJ1-1 | - | TRBV7-3 | - | TGTGCCAGCAGCTCCGCGCCTCGGGGGGAAGCTTTCTTT | CASSSAPRGEAFF
TRBJ2-7 | TRBD1 | TRBV10-3 | - | TGTGCCATCAATATCCGGGACAGCTCCTACGAGCAGTACTTC | CAINIRDSSYEQYF
TRBJ1-1 | - | TRBV4-1 | many | TGCGCCAGCAGCCAAGATAGGGGGAACACTGAAGCTTTCTTT | CASSQDRGNTEAFF
TRBJ1-1 | TRBD1 | TRBV7-9 | - | TGTGCCAGCAGCTATGGGACAGGGTCCACTGAAGCTTTCTTT | CASSYGTGSTEAFF
TRBJ2-3 | - | TRBV25-1 | few | TGTGCCAGCAATCGGGGGGCCCAGGATACGCAGTATTTT | CASNRGAQDTQYF
TRBJ1-3 | - | TRBV10-3 | - | TGTGCCATCAGGGATGGGCCCAGCTCTGGAAACACCATATATTTT | CAIRDGPSSGNTIYF
TRBJ1-4 | TRBD1 | TRBV5-6 | - | TGTGCCAGCACCCAATTGACAGGGGTTGAAAAACTGTTTTTT | CASTQLTGVEKLFF
TRBJ2-3 | - | TRBV12-3/TRBV12-4 | - | TGTGCCAGCAGTTTAGGGAACGAGGCAGATACGCAGTATTTT | CASSLGNEADTQYF
TRBJ2-7 | - | TRBV4-3 | - | TGCGCCAGCAGCCAAGACGGGGCAGGGCCGCCCGTGGAGCAGTACTTC | CASSQDGAGPPVEQYF
TRBJ1-5 | TRBD1 | TRBV29-1 | few | TGCAGCGTTGGACAGGGGGCCCAGCCCCAGCATTTT | CSVGQGAQPQHF
TRBJ1-5 | - | TRBV7-2 | - | TGTGCCAGCAGCTTAAGCTATAGCAATCAGCCCCAGCATTTT | CASSLSYSNQPQHF
TRBJ2-1 | TRBD2 | TRBV9 | few | TGTGCCAGCAGCGTAGTAGGACTAGTATTCGATGAGCAGTTCTTC | CASSVVGLVFDEQFF
TRBJ2-1 | TRBD1 | TRBV11-1 | few | TGTGCCAGCGTCGAGGACAGGGATTTTAGAAACTCCTACAATGAGCAGTTCTTC | CASVEDRDFRNSYNEQFF
TRBJ1-2 | - | TRBV6-5 | - | TGTGCCAGCAGTCTAAAGGGGGGGGGGACTAACTATGGCTACACCTTC | CASSLKGGGTNYGYTF
TRBJ2-5 | TRBD1 | TRBV6-2/TRBV6-3 | - | TGTGCCAGCAGCAACAGGGGGCTGGAGACCCAGTACTTC | CASSNRGLETQYF
TRBJ2-7 | - | TRBV27 | - | TGTGCCAGCAGTTTCTCGGGAAGTCCCTACGAGCAGTACTTC | CASSFSGSPYEQYF
TRBJ1-1 | - | TRBV4-3 | few | TGCGCCAGCAGCCAAGATCCGGCCCCCTCAAGGGCCTCCACTGAAGCTTTCTTT | CASSQDPAPSRASTEAFF
TRBJ1-6 | - | TRBV4-1 | few | TGCGCCAGCAGCCAAGGGGAGAACTCCTATAATTCACCCCTCCACTTT | CASSQGENSYNSPLHF
TRBJ2-7 | - | TRBV12-3/TRBV12-4 | - | TGTGCCAGCAGGCAAACGGTCCACGAGCAGTACTTC | CASRQTVHEQYF
TRBJ1-2 | - | TRBV29-1 | few | TGCAGCGTGGGGGGACGGGCCAACTATGGCTACACCTTC | CSVGGRANYGYTF
TRBJ2-1 | - | TRBV10-3 | - | TGTGCCATCAGTGTGGGTAATGAGCAGTTCTTC | CAISVGNEQFF
TRBJ2-3 | - | TRBV4-3 | few | TGCGCCAGCAGCCCCCGCTTACCGCCAGGATTGAGCACAGATACGCAGTATTTT | CASSPRLPPGLSTDTQYF
TRBJ2-1 | - | TRBV11-2 | few | TGTGCCAGCAGCTTCCAACTAGTCATCCATGAGCAGTTCTTC | CASSFQLVIHEQFF
TRBJ1-1 | TRBD1 | TRBV27 | few | TGTGCCAGCAGTTCAACAGGGGGCACTGAAGCTTTCTTT | CASSSTGGTEAFF
TRBJ2-1 | TRBD2 | TRBV10-3 | - | TGTGCCATCAAGGGCCCTAGCGGGGGGCGACTTTCCTACAATGAGCAGTTCTTC | CAIKGPSGGRLSYNEQFF
TRBJ2-3 | - | TRBV29-1 | few | TGCAGCGTTGAAGGGACCGAAGGTCCAGATACGCAGTATTTT | CSVEGTEGPDTQYF
TRBJ2-5 | - | TRBV28 | many | TGTGCCAGCAGTTTACTTGACAGAAGGCAGTACTTC | CASSLLDRRQYF
TRBJ1-2 | - | TRBV7-2 | few | TGTGCCAGCAGCTTATTAGTCAGGAACTATGGCTACACCTTC | CASSLLVRNYGYTF
TRBJ2-7 | - | TRBV4-3 | - | TGCGCCAGCAGCCAAGATTCGTCACCCTACGAGCAGTACTTC | CASSQDSSPYEQYF
TRBJ2-3 | - | TRBV4-1 | - | TGCGCCAGCAGCCAAAATTCCGCCAATACGCAGTATTTT | CASSQNSANTQYF
TRBJ1-1 | - | TRBV12-3/TRBV12-4 | - | TGTGCCAGCAGTTGGGGGGGTTCTGAAGCTTTCTTT | CASSWGGSEAFF
TRBJ1-1 | TRBD1 | TRBV4-1 | few | TGCGCCAGCAGCCACCCCGACAGGGGGCTAAGCCCTACGAACACTGAAGCTTTCTTT | CASSHPDRGLSPTNTEAFF
TRBJ1-2 | - | TRBV20-1 | - | TGCAGTGCAGGAGGGACACACGCTGGCTACACCTTC | CSAGGTHAGYTF
TRBJ2-6 | - | TRBV12-3/TRBV12-4 | few | TGTGCCAGCAGCGGCGGGGTTGGGGCCAACGTCCTGACTTTC | CASSGGVGANVLTF
TRBJ2-7 | TRBD1 | TRBV18 | - | TGTGCCAGCTCGCAACAGGGGGTTCATACCTACGAGCAGTACTTC | CASSQQGVHTYEQYF
TRBJ2-5 | - | TRBV30 | - | TGTGCCTGGAGTGTACAGATAGGGGGAGAGACCCAGTACTTC | CAWSVQIGGETQYF
TRBJ2-5 | TRBD2 | TRBV12-3/TRBV12-4 | many | TGTGCCAGCAGTCGGGGACTAGCGAGTGCAGAGACCCAGTACTTC | CASSRGLASAETQYF
TRBJ2-5 | - | TRBV4-1 | - | TGCGCCAGCAGCCGTTCGGGTTACCAAGAGACCCAGTACTTC | CASSRSGYQETQYF
TRBJ2-2 | - | TRBV12-5 | few | TGTGCTAGTGGCCCACAGGGTGTGGCCGGGGAGCTGTTTTTT | CASGPQGVAGELFF
TRBJ2-3 | - | TRBV7-9 | - | TGTGCCAGCAGCTTTCAGCTCAAGCATACGCAGTATTTT | CASSFQLKHTQYF
TRBJ1-5 | - | TRBV7-9 | - | TGTGCCAGCAGCTCCGAGACATGGGGATCGCCCCAGCATTTT | CASSSETWGSPQHF
TRBJ2-2 | - | TRBV5-1 | - | TGCGCCAGCAGCCAACTTGGGCCGGGGATCGGAGGGGAGCTGTTTTTT | CASSQLGPGIGGELFF
TRBJ2-3 | - | TRBV6-1 | - | TGTGCCAGTCTCATTGGGACTTCTAGCACAGATACGCAGTATTTT | CASLIGTSSTDTQYF
TRBJ2-1 | - | TRBV19 | few | TGTGCCAGTAGTATACGAGGAAACAATGAGCAGTTCTTC | CASSIRGNNEQFF
TRBJ2-1 | TRBD1 | TRBV20-1 | - | TGCAGTGCTCCCCGGGCAGGGGGTAGCTCCTACAATGAGCAGTTCTTC | CSAPRAGGSSYNEQFF
TRBJ2-1 | - | TRBV15 | - | TGTGCCACCAGCAGAGATAGCGGCCCAAATGAGCAGTTCTTC | CATSRDSGPNEQFF